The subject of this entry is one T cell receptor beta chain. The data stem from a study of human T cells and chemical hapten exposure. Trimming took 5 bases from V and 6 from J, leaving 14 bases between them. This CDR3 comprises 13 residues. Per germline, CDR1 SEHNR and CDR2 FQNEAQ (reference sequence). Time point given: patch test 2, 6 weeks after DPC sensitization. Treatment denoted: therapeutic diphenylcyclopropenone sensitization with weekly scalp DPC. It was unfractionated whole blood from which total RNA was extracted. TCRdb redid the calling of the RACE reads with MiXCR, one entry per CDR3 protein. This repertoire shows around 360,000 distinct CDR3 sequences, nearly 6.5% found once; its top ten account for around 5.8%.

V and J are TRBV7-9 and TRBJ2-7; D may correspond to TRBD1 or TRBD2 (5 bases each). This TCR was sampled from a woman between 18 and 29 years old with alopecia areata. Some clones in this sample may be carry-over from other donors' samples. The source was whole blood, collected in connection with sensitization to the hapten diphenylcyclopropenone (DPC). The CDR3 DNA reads TGTGCCAGCAGCACGGGACCTGTCGGCGAGCAGTACTTC. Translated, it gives CASSTGPVGEQYF.